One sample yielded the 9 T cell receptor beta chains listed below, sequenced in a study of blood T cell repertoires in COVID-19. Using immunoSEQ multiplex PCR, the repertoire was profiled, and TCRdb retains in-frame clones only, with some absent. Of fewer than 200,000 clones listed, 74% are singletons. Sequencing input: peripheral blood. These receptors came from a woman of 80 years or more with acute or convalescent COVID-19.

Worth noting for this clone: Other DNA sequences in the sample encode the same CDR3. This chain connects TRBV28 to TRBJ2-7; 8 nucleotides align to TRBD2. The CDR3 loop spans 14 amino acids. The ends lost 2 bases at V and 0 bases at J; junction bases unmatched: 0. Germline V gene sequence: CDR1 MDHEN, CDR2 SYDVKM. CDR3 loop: CASSLAGGSYEQYF. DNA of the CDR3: TGTGCCAGCAGTTTAGCGGGGGGCTCCTACGAGCAGTACTTC.

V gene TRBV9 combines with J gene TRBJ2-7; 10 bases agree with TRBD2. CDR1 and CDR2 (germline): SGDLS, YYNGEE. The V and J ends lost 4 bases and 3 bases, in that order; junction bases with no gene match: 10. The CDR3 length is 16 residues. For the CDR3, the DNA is TGTGCCAGCAGCCCCTGGGGGGGGACTAGCGACTACGAGCAGTACTTC. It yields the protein CASSPWGGTSDYEQYF.

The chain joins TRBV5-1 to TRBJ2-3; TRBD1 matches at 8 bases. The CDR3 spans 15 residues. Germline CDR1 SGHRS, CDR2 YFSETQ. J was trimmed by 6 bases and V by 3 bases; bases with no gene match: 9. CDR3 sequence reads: CASSSRDDRGDTQYF. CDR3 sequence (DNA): TGCGCCAGCAGCTCCAGGGACGACAGGGGCGATACGCAGTATTTT.

The CDR3 loop is CASSPQGFGNTEAFF. DNA of the CDR3: TGTGCCAGCAGCCCTCAGGGATTTGGGAACACTGAAGCTTTCTTT. The rearrangement uses TRBV9 and TRBJ1-1, with TRBD1 as a possible D gene (5 bases). The V and J ends lost 4 bases and 1 base respectively, with 14 bases between them. The CDR3 runs to 15 residues. Germline V gene sequence: CDR1 SGDLS, CDR2 YYNGEE.

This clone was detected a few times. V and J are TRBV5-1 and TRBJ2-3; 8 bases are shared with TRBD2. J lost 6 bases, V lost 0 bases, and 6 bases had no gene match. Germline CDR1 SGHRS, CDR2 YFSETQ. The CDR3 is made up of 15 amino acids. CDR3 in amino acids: CASSLVREGPDTQYF. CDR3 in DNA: TGCGCCAGCAGCTTGGTACGGGAGGGCCCGGATACGCAGTATTTT.

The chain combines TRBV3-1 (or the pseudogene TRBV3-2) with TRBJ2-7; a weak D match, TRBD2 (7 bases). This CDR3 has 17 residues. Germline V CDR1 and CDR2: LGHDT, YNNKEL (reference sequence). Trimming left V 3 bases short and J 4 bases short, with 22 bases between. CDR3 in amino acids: CASSQGGGLAGDYEQYF. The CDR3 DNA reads TGTGCCAGCAGCCAGGGGGGGGGCCTGGCGGGTGATTACGAGCAGTACTTC.

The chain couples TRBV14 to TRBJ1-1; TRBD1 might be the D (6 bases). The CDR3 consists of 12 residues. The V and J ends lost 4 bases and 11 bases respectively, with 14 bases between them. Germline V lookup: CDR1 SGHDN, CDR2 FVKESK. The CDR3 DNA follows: TGTGCCAGCAGCCCCTCCGGGACACCGGCTTTCTTT. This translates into CASSPSGTPAFF.

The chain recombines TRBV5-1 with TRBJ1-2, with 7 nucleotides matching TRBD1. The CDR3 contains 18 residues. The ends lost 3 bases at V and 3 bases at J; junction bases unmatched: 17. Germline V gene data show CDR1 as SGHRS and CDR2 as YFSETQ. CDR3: CASSSRPQQGPTYYGYTF. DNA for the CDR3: TGCGCCAGCAGCTCCCGCCCACAACAGGGGCCGACTTACTATGGCTACACCTTC.

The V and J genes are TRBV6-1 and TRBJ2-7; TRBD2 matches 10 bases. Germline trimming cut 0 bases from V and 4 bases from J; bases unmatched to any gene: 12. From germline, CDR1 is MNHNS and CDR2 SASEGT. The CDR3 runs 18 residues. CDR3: CASSEALRASGSRYEQYF. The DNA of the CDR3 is TGTGCCAGCAGTGAAGCGCTTCGGGCTAGCGGGAGCAGGTACGAGCAGTACTTC.